The entry below gives a single TCR beta chain sequence along with its context. As yet, its antigen is unknown. Patients with chemo-refractory metastatic non-small-cell lung cancer received focal radiation plus CTLA-4 blockade with ipilimumab. The data derive from a study of radiotherapy plus CTLA-4 blockade in lung cancer. Notes on the study in general: Dynamics of early blood T cell clones, together with interferon-beta, were reportedly the best predictors of response.

V lost 5 bases and J 11 bases, leaving 18 bases between the germline ends. Germline lookup yields CDR1 SGHTA and CDR2 FQGNSA. The CDR3 runs 14 residues. Generated by immunoSEQ multiplex PCR, the TCRdb table keeps only in-frame clones and is missing some. Of about 45,000 clones listed, around 76% were seen once; the top ten hold 8.3%. The sequence came from a human donor with non-small cell lung cancer who had stable disease on radiotherapy plus ipilimumab. V and J are TRBV7-2 and TRBJ1-4, with a tentative D call TRBD1 (5 bases). This sample comprised peripheral blood, obtained from a patient treated with radiotherapy plus ipilimumab. In nucleotides, the CDR3 is TGTGCCAGCAGCCTGGGACTTGCGAGGCAGAAACTGTTTTTT. The encoded protein is CASSLGLARQKLFF.